The present T cell receptor beta chain was sequenced within a study of blood T cell repertoires in COVID-19. TCRdb's table, derived via immunoSEQ multiplex PCR, lists solely in-frame clones and lacks some. This sample has 290,000 or so clones, with 90% found just once. This clone has just a few counts. The CDR3 runs to 13 residues. The germline CDR1 and CDR2 sequences are SGHRS and YFSETQ. The V end lost 0 bases, the J end lost 3 bases, and 6 bases lay between the germline ends. The TCR sequence derives from a woman aged 18 to 35 with acute COVID-19. V and J are TRBV5-1 and TRBJ2-5; tentative D call: TRBD1 (5 bases). Sequenced: PBMCs or T cells enriched from blood (not recorded which). CDR3 in DNA: TGCGCCAGCAGCTTGGCCAGGGAAGAGACCCAGTACTTC. This gives the protein CASSLAREETQYF.